The following is a TCR beta chain sequence with its context. This clonotype has at least ten counts. Its antigen specificity is not known. Base qualities are missing; no much larger clone stands one base away. Per the germline V gene, MGHDK is the CDR1 and SYGVNS is the CDR2. V and J are truncated by 5 bases and 0 bases respectively, leaving an intervening sequence of 14 bases. Reading from cysteine to phenylalanine, the CDR3 counts 15 amino acids. Only CDR3 DNA is held: 45 bases, read in frame from base 1. This sample was taken from a study of read filtering for tumor transcriptome and immune sequencing (dated by TCRdb to the early 2020s). For the wider study: The cohort had fewer than 20 male and 11 to 15 female patients with a mean age of roughly 66 years, ranging from roughly 45 to 85. By revised international staging, eight or nine patients were R-ISS I, about 17 were R-ISS II and more than five were R-ISS III. After DNase treatment, whole-transcriptome libraries were prepared with the TruSeq RNA Access Library Prep Kit. TCR-region mapped reads per sample ranged from about 4.05 to 11 million with IR-seq versus only roughly 85 to 1273 with RNA-seq. Using the same bone marrow samples, the study ran both targeted immune repertoire sequencing and bulk whole-transcriptome sequencing and then compared the TCR repertoires from each method. As a main aim, a read-filtering strategy for immune repertoire data was addressed, with the specific question being whether clonotypes supported by a single read should be removed.

Each patient had bone marrow sampled at the time of active disease. Isolation of bone marrow mononuclear cells was performed by Ficoll-Hypaque density gradient centrifugation. Myeloma plasma cells were removed and CD138-negative cells were collected by negative selection after labeling with CD138 magnetic microbeads on a MACS separator. The purity of the isolated cells was checked by flow cytometry with CD138 antibodies on an Attune NxT. TRIzol reagent was used to extract total RNA, which was then quantified with a NanoDrop spectrophotometer. Paired RNA-seq and IR-seq were performed on each patient's CD138-negative bone marrow sample. Points the paper makes about the study in general: In IR-seq, 80% to 85% of clonotypes but approximately 3.8% of total reads were represented by single-read clonotypes, whereas in RNA-seq, about 75% of clonotypes and roughly 44% of reads were represented by single-read clonotypes. When single-read clonotypes were removed, the proportions of shared clonotypes in IR-seq and RNA-seq correlated more strongly. The sorted CD138-negative fraction was a mixed bone marrow immune population, not purified T cells. Compared with RNA-seq, IR-seq captured clonotypes at much greater depth and more reliably, and a smaller IR-seq throughput was enough to identify most of the shared clonotypes.

TCR libraries were built from about 420 ng RNA with the Immunoverse kit, using molecular barcoded adaptors covering alpha/delta and beta/gamma chains. TCR library preparation was performed with the same RNA that was used for transcriptome sequencing. An Illumina HiSeq 4000 with 2 x 150 cycles was used to sequence the TCR libraries. The published analysis was carried out like this. MiXCR aligned TCR reads to human V, D, J and C references and assembled the aligned reads into CDR3 clonotypes, with quality filtering and error correction included. The tcR package in R was used to analyze clonotype counts and gene usage diversity. For inspection of raw mapping reads, RNA-seq reads were mapped by STAR aligner version 2.5.3a onto GRCh37 of the human genome. To test the effect of sequencing depth on detected clonotypes, IR-seq fastq files were randomly downsampled using Seqtk 1.3. Using fastp at Q25 and MiXCR, TCRdb reprocessed the public reads and kept productive beta chains. Each entry merges the rows of one CDR3 protein and shows their most common DNA and genes. Clone size and V and J calls follow TCRdb, not the original study. Here the sample has more than 45,000 distinct CDR3 sequences; approximately 18% occur a single time. 15% to 19% of the sample is in the top ten clones.

The receptor chain draws on TRBV25-1 and TRBJ2-7, with TRBD1 perhaps the D gene, on 5 matching bases. Material: a population of CD138-negative cells sorted from bone marrow. The cell subset or site label here, explained by the study, means: bone marrow mononuclear cells depleted of CD138+ plasma/myeloma cells by negative magnetic selection. The receptor's source is a donor aged 40 or older with multiple myeloma. The DNA sequence follows: TGTGCCAGCAGTCCGGACAAGTTTCGCTCCTACGAGCAGTACTTC. Its coded protein is CASSPDKFRSYEQYF.